A selection of T cell receptor beta chains follows, all from one sample in a study of cytomegalovirus exposure and HLA in healthy donors. Assay: immunoSEQ multiplex PCR; the TCRdb copy retains only in-frame clones and omits some. The sample has under 250,000 clones, around 73% seen once. Material for sequencing was PBMCs. These receptor sequences come from a male donor in good health and CMV-seronegative. The CDR3 runs from the conserved cysteine through the conserved F or W. A D gene is named only where the DNA matches it firmly.

j_call: TRBJ2-5; d_call: NA; v_call: TRBV19; cdr3_length: 18; cdr3_aa: CASSIATVGAWIQETQYF; cdr3_nt: TGTGCCAGTAGTATAGCCACGGTTGGGGCCTGGATTCAAGAGACCCAGTACTTC
j_call: TRBJ1-1; d_call: NA; v_call: TRBV9; cdr3_length: 16; cdr3_aa: CASSAPLTGMNTEAFF; cdr3_nt: TGTGCCAGCAGCGCGCCCCTTACGGGAATGAACACTGAAGCTTTCTTT
j_call: TRBJ2-1; d_call: TRBD1; v_call: TRBV6-4; cdr3_length: 15; cdr3_aa: CASSDPGDRGNEQFF; cdr3_nt: TGTGCCAGCAGTGACCCAGGGGACAGGGGTAATGAGCAGTTCTTC
j_call: TRBJ2-2; d_call: NA; v_call: TRBV7-3; cdr3_length: 15; cdr3_aa: CASSWGGANTGELFF; cdr3_nt: TGTGCCAGCAGCTGGGGCGGGGCGAACACCGGGGAGCTGTTTTTT
j_call: TRBJ2-1; d_call: NA; v_call: TRBV15; cdr3_length: 14; cdr3_aa: CATSRDGPSNEQFF; cdr3_nt: TGTGCCACCAGCAGAGATGGCCCATCTAATGAGCAGTTCTTC
j_call: TRBJ1-5; d_call: TRBD1; v_call: TRBV19; cdr3_length: 15; cdr3_aa: CASSIEDRVDQPQHF; cdr3_nt: TGTGCCAGTAGTATAGAGGACAGGGTGGACCAGCCCCAGCATTTT
j_call: TRBJ1-5; d_call: NA; v_call: TRBV6-4; cdr3_length: 13; cdr3_aa: CASSRESNQPQHF; cdr3_nt: TGTGCCAGCAGCCGTGAGAGCAATCAGCCCCAGCATTTT
j_call: TRBJ1-3; d_call: NA; v_call: TRBV9; cdr3_length: 13; cdr3_aa: CAGSRDSGNTIYF; cdr3_nt: TGTGCCGGTTCCAGGGACTCTGGAAACACCATATATTTT
j_call: TRBJ2-7; d_call: TRBD1; v_call: TRBV19; cdr3_length: 15; cdr3_aa: CASSITGTGGREQYF; cdr3_nt: TGTGCCAGTAGTATAACCGGGACAGGGGGTCGAGAGCAGTACTTC
j_call: TRBJ2-2; d_call: NA; v_call: TRBV5-1; cdr3_length: 16; cdr3_aa: CASSLSARRDTGELFF; cdr3_nt: TGCGCCAGCAGCTTATCGGCCCGGAGGGACACCGGGGAGCTGTTTTTT
j_call: TRBJ2-5; d_call: NA; v_call: TRBV11-3; cdr3_length: 16; cdr3_aa: CASSLGSGGKQETQYF; cdr3_nt: TGTGCCAGCAGCTTAGGATCAGGGGGGAAGCAAGAGACCCAGTACTTC